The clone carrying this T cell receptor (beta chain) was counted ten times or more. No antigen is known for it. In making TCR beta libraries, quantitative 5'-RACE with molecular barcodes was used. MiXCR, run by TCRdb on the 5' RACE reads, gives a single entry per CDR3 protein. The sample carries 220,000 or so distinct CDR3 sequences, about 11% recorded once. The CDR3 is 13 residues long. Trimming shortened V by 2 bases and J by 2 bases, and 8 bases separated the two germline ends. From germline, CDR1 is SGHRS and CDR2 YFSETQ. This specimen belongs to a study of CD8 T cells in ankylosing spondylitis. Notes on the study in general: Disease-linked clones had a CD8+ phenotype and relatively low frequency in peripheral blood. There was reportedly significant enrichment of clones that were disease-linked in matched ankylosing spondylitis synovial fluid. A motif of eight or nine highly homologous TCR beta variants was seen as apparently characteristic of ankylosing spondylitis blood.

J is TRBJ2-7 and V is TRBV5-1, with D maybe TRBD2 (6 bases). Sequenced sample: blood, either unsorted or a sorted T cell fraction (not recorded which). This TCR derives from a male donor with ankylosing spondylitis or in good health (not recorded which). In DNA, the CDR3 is TGCGCCAGCAGCTTCGGGGGAACCTACGAGCAGTACTTC. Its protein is CASSFGGTYEQYF.